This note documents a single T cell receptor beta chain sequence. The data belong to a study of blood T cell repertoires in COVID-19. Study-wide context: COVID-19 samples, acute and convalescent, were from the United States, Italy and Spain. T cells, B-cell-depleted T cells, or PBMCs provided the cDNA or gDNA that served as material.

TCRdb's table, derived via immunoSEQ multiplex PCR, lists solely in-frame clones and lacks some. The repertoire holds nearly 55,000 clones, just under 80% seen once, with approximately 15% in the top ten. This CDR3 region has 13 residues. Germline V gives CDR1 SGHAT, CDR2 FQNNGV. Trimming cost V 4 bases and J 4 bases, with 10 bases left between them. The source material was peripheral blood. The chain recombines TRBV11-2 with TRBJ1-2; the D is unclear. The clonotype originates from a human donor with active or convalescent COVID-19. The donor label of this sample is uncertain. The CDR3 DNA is TGTGCCAGCAGCTCGACATGGTCCTATGGCTACACCTTC. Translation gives CASSSTWSYGYTF.